A single T cell receptor beta chain is shown here with its context. Antigen: not known. Primers for the PCR totalled 60 Vbeta and 13 Jbeta. Generated by immunoSEQ multiplex PCR, the TCRdb table keeps only in-frame clones and is missing some. The sample consists of about 230,000 clones, around four fifths of them appearing once. V lost 3 bases to trimming and J lost 2 bases, with 13 bases between them. There are 15 residues in the CDR3. The germline V gene encodes CDR1 SNHLY and CDR2 FYNNEI. Every donor was a healthy person donating bone marrow. These data are taken from a study of cytomegalovirus exposure and HLA in healthy donors. Overall study findings and caveats: 87-base-pair reads could not separate some V segments, including TRBV6-2 and TRBV6-3.

The sequencing input was PBMCs. V and J are TRBV2 and TRBJ1-1; D perhaps matches TRBD1 (5 bases). The sequence was obtained from a woman aged 40 to 50 in good health and CMV-seronegative. CDR3 nucleotides: TGTGCCAGCAGTGAGAACAGGTTGGTAAACACTGAAGCTTTCTTT. This gives the protein CASSENRLVNTEAFF.